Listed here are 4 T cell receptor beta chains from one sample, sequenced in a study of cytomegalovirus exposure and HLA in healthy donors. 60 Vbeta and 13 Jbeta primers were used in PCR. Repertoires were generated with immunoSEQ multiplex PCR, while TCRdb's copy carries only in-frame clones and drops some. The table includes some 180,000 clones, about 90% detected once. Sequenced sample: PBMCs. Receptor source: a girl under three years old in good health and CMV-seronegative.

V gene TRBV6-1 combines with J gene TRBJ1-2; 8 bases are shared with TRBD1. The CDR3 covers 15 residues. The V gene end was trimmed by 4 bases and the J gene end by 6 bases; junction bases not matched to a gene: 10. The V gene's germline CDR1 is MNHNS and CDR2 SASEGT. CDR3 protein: CASSGAKTGAHGYTF. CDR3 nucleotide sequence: TGTGCCAGCAGTGGCGCCAAGACAGGGGCGCATGGCTACACCTTC.

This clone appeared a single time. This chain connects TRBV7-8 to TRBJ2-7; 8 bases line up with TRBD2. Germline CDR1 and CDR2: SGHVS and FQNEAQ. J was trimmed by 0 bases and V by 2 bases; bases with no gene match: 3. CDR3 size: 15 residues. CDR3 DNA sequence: TGTGCCAGCAGCTTACGGGGGGGTAGCTCCTACGAGCAGTACTTC. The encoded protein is CASSLRGGSSYEQYF.

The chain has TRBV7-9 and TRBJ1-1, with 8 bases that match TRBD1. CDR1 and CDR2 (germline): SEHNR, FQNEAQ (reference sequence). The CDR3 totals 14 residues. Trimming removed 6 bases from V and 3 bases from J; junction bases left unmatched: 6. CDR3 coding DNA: TGTGCCAGCAGTCGCAGGGGGCGGGACACTGAAGCTTTCTTT. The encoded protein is CASSRRGRDTEAFF.

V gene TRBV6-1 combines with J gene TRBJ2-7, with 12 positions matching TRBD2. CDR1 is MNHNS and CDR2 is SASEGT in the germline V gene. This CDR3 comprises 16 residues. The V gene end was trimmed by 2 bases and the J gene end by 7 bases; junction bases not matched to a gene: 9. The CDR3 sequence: CASSEFDLAGGGEQYF. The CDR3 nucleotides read TGTGCCAGCAGTGAATTTGACCTAGCGGGAGGGGGTGAGCAGTACTTC.